This T cell receptor beta chain was sequenced for a study of control samples from healthy donors and cancer patients. Measured with immunoSEQ multiplex PCR; TCRdb has only the in-frame clones, and not every one. Here the sample spans 100,000 to 150,000 clones, about 93% being singletons. The TCR originated in a man between 18 and 29 years old in good health. The sequenced sample consisted of blood.

The CDR3, as DNA: TGTGCCAGCAGCTTGGGGGTTGATAGCAATCAGCCCCAGCATTTT. Its protein is CASSLGVDSNQPQHF. This sequence joins TRBV5-8 and TRBJ1-5; D uncertain. CDR3 length: 15 amino acids. The V end was cut by 0 bases, the J end by 0 bases, with 7 bases between. Germline values: CDR1 SGHTS, CDR2 YDEGEE.